This T cell receptor (beta chain) was identified during a study of monozygotic twins with inflammatory bowel disease. Added by template switching were UMIs that each held a 6-nucleotide sample barcode. One entry per CDR3 protein, without DNA, is what TCRdb gives after re-calling the 5' RACE reads. The table for this sample gives roughly 170,000 distinct CDR3 sequences. This CDR3 has 18 amino acids. Per the germline V gene, CDR1 is LGHDT and CDR2 is YNNKEL (reference sequence). The chain combines TRBV3-1 with TRBJ2-2; with no DNA, the TCRdb D assignment of TRBD2 cannot be verified. This TCR was sampled from a human donor with ulcerative colitis or Crohn's disease, or a healthy co-twin of an affected twin (not recorded which). The sequenced sample consisted of blood. CDR3 loop: CASSQGLAGGQNTGELFF.